This T cell receptor (beta chain) came from a study of blood T cells in healthy people across ages. In germline, CDR1 is SQVTM, CDR2 ANQGSEA. Trimming at V came to 3 bases and at J to 3 bases, leaving 6 bases not matched to a gene. This CDR3 is 15 amino acids long. Only a few counts were recorded for this clonotype. Together with a sample-barcoded 5' primer, a J-beta primer mix was included in a second PCR lasting about 7 to 11 cycles. TCRdb independently ran MiXCR on the 5' RACE reads; one entry per CDR3 protein. The repertoire holds fewer than 600,000 distinct CDR3 sequences, about 27% seen once, with approximately 3.7% in the top ten. These data are also associated with another study on T cells of mothers and their children.

The chain employs TRBV29-1 and TRBJ2-5; 11 bases match TRBD2. Sequenced material: blood. The source of this sequence is a boy aged 2 to 10 in good health. As DNA, the CDR3 is TGCAGCGTTGAGGGACTAGCGGCGGTTGAAGAGACCCAGTACTTC. Amino acids: CSVEGLAAVEETQYF.